This is a list of T cell receptor beta chains from one sample in a study of tumor-infiltrating lymphocytes in primary liver carcinoma. A single record per CDR3 protein comes from TCRdb applying MiXCR to the multiplex PCR reads. The sample comprises more than 95,000 distinct CDR3 sequences, around 64% of which are singletons, and approximately 8.9% rests with the top ten. Sequenced input: liver tumor tissue from sampling region 3. Receptors were obtained from a woman in her sixties with primary liver carcinoma and hepatitis B virus infection. CDR3s include the opening cysteine and the closing phenylalanine or tryptophan. A D gene is named only where the DNA matches it firmly. Where a row states a size, it is once, few, many or the class of an expanded clone; other rows omit it.

cdr3_nt: TGTGCTAGCAGCCCCTTGGATCTACCAGATACGCAGTATTTT
cdr3_aa: CASSPLDLPDTQYF
v_call: TRBV7-7
j_call: TRBJ2-3
clone_size: NA
d_call: NA

cdr3_nt: TGCGCCAGCAGCCAAGCCGGGACTAGTCCAGGCACAGATACGCAGTATTTT
cdr3_aa: CASSQAGTSPGTDTQYF
v_call: TRBV4-1
j_call: TRBJ2-3
clone_size: many
d_call: TRBD2

cdr3_nt: TGTGCCACCAGCCTAGGGGCCCCATCCTACAATGAGCAGTTCTTC
cdr3_aa: CATSLGAPSYNEQFF
v_call: TRBV24-1
j_call: TRBJ2-1
clone_size: NA
d_call: NA

cdr3_nt: TGTGTCAGCAGTACCGGACAGGGGGTCTATGGCTACACCTTC
cdr3_aa: CVSSTGQGVYGYTF
v_call: TRBV28
j_call: TRBJ1-2
clone_size: once
d_call: TRBD1

cdr3_nt: TGCGCCAGCAGTGAGCCGCCAACCGGGGCGAACACCGGGGAGCTGTTTTTT
cdr3_aa: CASSEPPTGANTGELFF
v_call: TRBV10-2
j_call: TRBJ2-2
clone_size: NA
d_call: NA

cdr3_nt: TGTGCTAGCAGCTTAGAGTTTGGAGGGATAGATACGCAGTATTTT
cdr3_aa: CASSLEFGGIDTQYF
v_call: TRBV11-2
j_call: TRBJ2-3
clone_size: NA
d_call: NA

cdr3_nt: TGTGCAGGCAGATCCCGACAGGGGGGTCAGCCCCAGCATTTT
cdr3_aa: CAGRSRQGGQPQHF
v_call: TRBV6-5
j_call: TRBJ1-5
clone_size: NA
d_call: TRBD1

cdr3_nt: TGTGCCAGCAGCTTCTCCACCCGGGGGGCCACGGATACGCAGTATTTT
cdr3_aa: CASSFSTRGATDTQYF
v_call: TRBV11-2
j_call: TRBJ2-3
clone_size: many
d_call: NA

cdr3_nt: TGTGCCAGCAGCCTGGGGGGGGCCGATGAGCAGTTCTTC
cdr3_aa: CASSLGGADEQFF
v_call: TRBV11-2
j_call: TRBJ2-1
clone_size: NA
d_call: NA

cdr3_nt: TGTGCCAGCAACTTAGCGGCACCAGGGCCAGGGAAGGGAGAAACCGGGGAGCTGTTTTTT
cdr3_aa: CASNLAAPGPGKGETGELFF
v_call: TRBV11-2
j_call: TRBJ2-2
clone_size: NA
d_call: NA

cdr3_nt: TGCGCCAGCAGCTTAGGGATTCGGGCTGAGCAGTTCTTC
cdr3_aa: CASSLGIRAEQFF
v_call: TRBV11-2
j_call: TRBJ2-1
clone_size: NA
d_call: NA

cdr3_nt: TGTGCCTGCAGTCCCGGGGGGGCCCGGGGGTATGGCTACACCTTC
cdr3_aa: CACSPGGARGYGYTF
v_call: TRBV28
j_call: TRBJ1-2
clone_size: NA
d_call: NA

cdr3_nt: TGTGCCAGCAGTTTAGACAGCGATCAGCCCCAGCATTTT
cdr3_aa: CASSLDSDQPQHF
v_call: TRBV28
j_call: TRBJ1-5
clone_size: many
d_call: NA

cdr3_nt: TGTAGCATACGGACAGGGAGTCGGGATCAACCCCAGCATTTT
cdr3_aa: CSIRTGSRDQPQHF
v_call: TRBV29-1
j_call: TRBJ1-5
clone_size: once
d_call: TRBD1

cdr3_nt: TGTGTCAGTAGCTTAGTCGGGGGTGGCAATCAGCCCCAGCATTTT
cdr3_aa: CVSSLVGGGNQPQHF
v_call: TRBV7-8
j_call: TRBJ1-5
clone_size: NA
d_call: NA

cdr3_nt: TGTGCCAGCAGTGTTAACAGGGGGGAGACCCAGTACTTC
cdr3_aa: CASSVNRGETQYF
v_call: TRBV6-1
j_call: TRBJ2-5
clone_size: many
d_call: TRBD1